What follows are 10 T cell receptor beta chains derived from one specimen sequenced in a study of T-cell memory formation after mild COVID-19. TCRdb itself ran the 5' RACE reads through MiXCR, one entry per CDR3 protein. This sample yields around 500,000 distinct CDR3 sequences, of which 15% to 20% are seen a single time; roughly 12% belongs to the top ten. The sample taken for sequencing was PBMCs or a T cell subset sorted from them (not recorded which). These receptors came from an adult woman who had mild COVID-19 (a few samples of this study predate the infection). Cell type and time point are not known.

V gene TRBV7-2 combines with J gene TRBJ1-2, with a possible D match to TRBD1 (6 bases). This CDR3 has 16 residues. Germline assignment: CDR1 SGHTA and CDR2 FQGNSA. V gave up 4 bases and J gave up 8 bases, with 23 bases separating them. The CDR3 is CASSSTQSKQGRGYTF. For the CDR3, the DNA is TGTGCCAGCAGCTCAACCCAATCTAAACAGGGTCGGGGCTACACCTTC.

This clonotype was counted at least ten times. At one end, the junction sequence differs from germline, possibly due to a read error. CDR3 bases: TGTGCCAGCAGCTTATCCACTAGCACAGATACGCAGTATTTT. It translates to CASSLSTSTDTQYF. This chain connects TRBV5-1 to TRBJ2-3, with no clear D. Germline values: CDR1 SGHRS, CDR2 YFSETQ. The CDR3 has 14 residues. Looking up the rest from reference TRBV5-1 and TRBJ2-3 gives the full variable domain: KAGVTQTPRYLIKTRGQQVTLSCSPISGHRSVSWYQQTPGQGLQFLFEYFSETQRNKGNFPGRFSGRQFSNSRSEMNVSTLELGDSALYLCASSLSTSTDTQYFGPGTRLTVL.

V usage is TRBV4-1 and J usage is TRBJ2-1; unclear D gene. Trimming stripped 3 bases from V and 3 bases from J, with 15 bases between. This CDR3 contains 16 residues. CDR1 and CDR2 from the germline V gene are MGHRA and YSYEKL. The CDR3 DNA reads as TGCGCCAGCAGCCATGAATCCCCTGTCATCTACAATGAGCAGTTCTTC. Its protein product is CASSHESPVIYNEQFF.

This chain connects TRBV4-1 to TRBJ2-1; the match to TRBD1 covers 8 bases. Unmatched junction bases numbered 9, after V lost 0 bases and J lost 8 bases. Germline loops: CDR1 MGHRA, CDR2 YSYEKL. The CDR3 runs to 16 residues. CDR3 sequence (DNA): TGCGCCAGCAGCCAAGATCTGGCAGGGGGCGGATATGAGCAGTTCTTC. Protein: CASSQDLAGGGYEQFF.

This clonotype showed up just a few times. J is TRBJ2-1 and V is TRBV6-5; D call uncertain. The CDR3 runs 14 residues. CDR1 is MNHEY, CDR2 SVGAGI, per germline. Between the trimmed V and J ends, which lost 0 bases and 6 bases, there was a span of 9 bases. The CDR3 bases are TGTGCCAGCAGTTACTCGTTCGCACCCAATGAGCAGTTCTTC. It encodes CASSYSFAPNEQFF.

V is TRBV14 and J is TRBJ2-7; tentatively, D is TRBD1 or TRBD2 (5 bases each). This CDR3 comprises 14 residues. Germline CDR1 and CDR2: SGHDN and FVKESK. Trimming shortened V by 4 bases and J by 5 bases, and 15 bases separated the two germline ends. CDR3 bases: TGTGCCAGCAGCCTACGGGACGCTTGGAACGAGCAGTACTTC. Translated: CASSLRDAWNEQYF.

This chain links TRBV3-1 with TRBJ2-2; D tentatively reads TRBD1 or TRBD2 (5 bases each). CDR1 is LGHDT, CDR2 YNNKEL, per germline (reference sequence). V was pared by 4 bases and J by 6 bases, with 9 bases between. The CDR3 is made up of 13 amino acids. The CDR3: CASSRGTAGELFF. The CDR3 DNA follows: TGTGCCAGCAGCCGTGGGACGGCCGGGGAGCTGTTTTTT.

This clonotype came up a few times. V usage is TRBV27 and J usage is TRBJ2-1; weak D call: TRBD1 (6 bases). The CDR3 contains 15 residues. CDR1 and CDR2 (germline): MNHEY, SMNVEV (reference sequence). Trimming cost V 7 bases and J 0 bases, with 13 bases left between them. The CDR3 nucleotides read TGTGCCAGCATGTTATTGGGGGCCTCCTACAATGAGCAGTTCTTC. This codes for CASMLLGASYNEQFF.

CDR3 sequence: CASSLDGTGVTGELFF. Written as DNA, the CDR3 is TGCGCCAGCAGCTTGGATGGGACAGGGGTCACCGGGGAGCTGTTTTTT. This sequence joins TRBV5-1 and TRBJ2-2; 10 bases match TRBD1. The V gene end was trimmed by 0 bases and the J gene end by 4 bases; junction bases not matched to a gene: 3. This CDR3 has 16 amino acids. Germline V gene lookup returns CDR1 SGHRS and CDR2 YFSETQ.

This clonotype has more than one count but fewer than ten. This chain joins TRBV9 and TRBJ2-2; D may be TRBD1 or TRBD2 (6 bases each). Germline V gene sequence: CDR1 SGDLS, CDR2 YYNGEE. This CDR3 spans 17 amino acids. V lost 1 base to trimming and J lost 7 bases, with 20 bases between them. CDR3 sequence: CASSVSGAGRHDGELFF. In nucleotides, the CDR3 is TGTGCCAGCAGCGTATCAGGGGCAGGGAGGCATGACGGGGAGCTGTTTTTT.